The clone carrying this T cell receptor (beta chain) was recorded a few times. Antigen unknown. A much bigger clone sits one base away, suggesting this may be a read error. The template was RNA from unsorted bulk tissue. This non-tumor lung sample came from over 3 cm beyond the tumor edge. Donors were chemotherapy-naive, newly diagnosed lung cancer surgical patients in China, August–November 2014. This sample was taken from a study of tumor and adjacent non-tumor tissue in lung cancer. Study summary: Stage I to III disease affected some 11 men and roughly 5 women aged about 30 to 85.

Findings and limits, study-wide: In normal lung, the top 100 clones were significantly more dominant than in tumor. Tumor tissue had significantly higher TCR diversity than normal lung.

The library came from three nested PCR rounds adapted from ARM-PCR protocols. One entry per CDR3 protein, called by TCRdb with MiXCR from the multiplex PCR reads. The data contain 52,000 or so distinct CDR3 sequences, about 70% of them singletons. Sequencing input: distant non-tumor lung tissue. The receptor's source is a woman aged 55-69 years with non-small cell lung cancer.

The CDR3 loop reads CASSFWGQGGLGKQPQHF. CDR3 bases: TGTGCCAGCAGTTTTTGGGGACAGGGGGGTTTAGGCAAACAGCCCCAGCATTTT. The chain carries TRBV28 and TRBJ1-5, with 11 bases aligning to TRBD1. Germline CDR1 and CDR2: MDHEN and SYDVKM. This CDR3 contains 18 residues.